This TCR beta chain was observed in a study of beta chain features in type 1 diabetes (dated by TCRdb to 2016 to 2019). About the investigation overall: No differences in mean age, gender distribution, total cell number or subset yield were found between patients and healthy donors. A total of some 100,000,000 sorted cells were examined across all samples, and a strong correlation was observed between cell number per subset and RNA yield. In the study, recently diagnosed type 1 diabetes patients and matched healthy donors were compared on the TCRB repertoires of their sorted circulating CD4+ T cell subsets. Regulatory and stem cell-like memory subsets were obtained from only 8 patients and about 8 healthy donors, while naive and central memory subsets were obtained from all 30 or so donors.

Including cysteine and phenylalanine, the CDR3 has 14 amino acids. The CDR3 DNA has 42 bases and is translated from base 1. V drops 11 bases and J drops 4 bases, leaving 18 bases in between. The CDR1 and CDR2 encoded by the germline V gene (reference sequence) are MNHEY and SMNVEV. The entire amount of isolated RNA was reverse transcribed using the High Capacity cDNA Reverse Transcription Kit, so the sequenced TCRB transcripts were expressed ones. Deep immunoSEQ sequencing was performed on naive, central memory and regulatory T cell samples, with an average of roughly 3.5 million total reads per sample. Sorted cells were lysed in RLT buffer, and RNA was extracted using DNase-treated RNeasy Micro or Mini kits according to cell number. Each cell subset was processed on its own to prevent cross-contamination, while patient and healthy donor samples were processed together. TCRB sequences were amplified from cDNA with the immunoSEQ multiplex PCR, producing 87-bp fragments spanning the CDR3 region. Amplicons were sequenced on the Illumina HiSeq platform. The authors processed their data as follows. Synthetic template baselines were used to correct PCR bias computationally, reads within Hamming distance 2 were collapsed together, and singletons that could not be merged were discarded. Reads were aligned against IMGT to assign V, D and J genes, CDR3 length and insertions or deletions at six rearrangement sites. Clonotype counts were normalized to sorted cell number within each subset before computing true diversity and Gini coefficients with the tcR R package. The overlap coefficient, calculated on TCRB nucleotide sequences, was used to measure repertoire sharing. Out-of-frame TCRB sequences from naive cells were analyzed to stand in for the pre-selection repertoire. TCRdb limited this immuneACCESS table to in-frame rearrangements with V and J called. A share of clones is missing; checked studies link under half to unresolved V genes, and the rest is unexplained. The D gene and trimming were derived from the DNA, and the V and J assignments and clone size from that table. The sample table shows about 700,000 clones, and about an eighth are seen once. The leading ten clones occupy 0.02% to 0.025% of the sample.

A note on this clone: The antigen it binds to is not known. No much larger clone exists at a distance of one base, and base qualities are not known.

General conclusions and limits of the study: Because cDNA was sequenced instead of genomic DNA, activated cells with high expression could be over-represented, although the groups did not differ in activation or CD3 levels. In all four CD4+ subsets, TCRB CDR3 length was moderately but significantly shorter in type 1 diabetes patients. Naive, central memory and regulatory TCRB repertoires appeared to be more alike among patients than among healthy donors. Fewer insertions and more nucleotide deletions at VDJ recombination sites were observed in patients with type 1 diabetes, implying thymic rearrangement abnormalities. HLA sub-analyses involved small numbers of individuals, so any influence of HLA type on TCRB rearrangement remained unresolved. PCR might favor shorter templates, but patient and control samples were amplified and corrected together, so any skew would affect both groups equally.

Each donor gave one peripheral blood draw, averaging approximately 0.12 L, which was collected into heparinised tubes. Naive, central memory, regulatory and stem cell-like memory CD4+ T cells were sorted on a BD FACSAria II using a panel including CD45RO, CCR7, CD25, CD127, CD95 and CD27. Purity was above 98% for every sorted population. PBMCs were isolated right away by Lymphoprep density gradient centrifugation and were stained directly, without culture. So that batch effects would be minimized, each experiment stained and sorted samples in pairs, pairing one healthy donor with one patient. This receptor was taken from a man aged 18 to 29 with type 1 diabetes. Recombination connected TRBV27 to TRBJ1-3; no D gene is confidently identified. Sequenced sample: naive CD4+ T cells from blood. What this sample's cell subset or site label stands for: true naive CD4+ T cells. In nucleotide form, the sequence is TGTGCCGGCAACCGGGCCTCTATAGGAAACACCATATATTTT. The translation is CAGNRASIGNTIYF.